The T cell receptor beta chain under discussion was sequenced for a study of cytomegalovirus exposure and HLA in healthy donors. CDR3 size: 14 residues. The ends lost 1 base at V and 12 bases at J; junction bases unmatched: 5. Looked up from germline, CDR1 is LNHNV and CDR2 is YYDKDF (reference sequence). The study, taken as a whole, reports: A later analysis showed that HLA-associated TCR beta chains had undergone more clonal expansion than equally common others. Using a false discovery rate of 0.05, a later analysis showed that 16,951 TCR beta sequences were associated with HLA alleles.

It was with 60 Vbeta and 13 Jbeta primers that the PCR ran. TCRdb's copy holds only in-frame clones and misses some; the assay was immunoSEQ multiplex PCR. In the table there are 100,000 to 150,000 clones, about two thirds of which are singletons. In regard to this clone: Its matching antigen is unknown.

The genes are TRBV15 and TRBJ2-1, with 11 bases aligning to TRBD2. This TCR came from a man aged 30 to 45 in good health and CMV-seronegative. Sample: PBMCs. CDR3 nucleotide sequence: TGTGCCACCAGCAGAGTACTAGCGGGGGTCCCGCAGTTCTTC. It encodes CATSRVLAGVPQFF.